Below are 18 T cell receptor beta chains sequenced from a single sample in a study of blood T cells in healthy people across ages (dated by TCRdb to the mid-2010s). Receptors were amplified or captured by 5' RACE. Sequencing took place on an Illumina HiSeq 2500. The second PCR ran for roughly 6 to 11 cycles and used a J-beta primer mix along with a sample-barcoded 5' primer. Using fastp at Q25 and MiXCR, TCRdb reprocessed the public reads and kept productive beta chains. Each entry merges the rows of one CDR3 protein and shows their most common DNA and genes. The sample table records hundreds of thousands of distinct CDR3 sequences; around 48% of these occur just once. The ten largest clones add up to 20% to 25% of the sample. Sequenced sample: blood. The receptors here all came from a man older than 75 in good health.

V gene TRBV5-1 combines with J gene TRBJ2-3, with 9 bases matching TRBD2. The CDR3 extends over 14 amino acids. The J segment lost 6 bases and the V segment lost 4 bases, leaving 6 bases of the junction unmatched. Germline V gene lookup returns CDR1 SGHRS and CDR2 YFSETQ. The CDR3, as DNA: TGCGCCAGCAGCCCTAGACTAGCGGACGATACGCAGTATTTT. Its protein is CASSPRLADDTQYF.

The genes are TRBV7-2 and TRBJ2-5; D tentatively reads TRBD1 or TRBD2 (6 bases each). V was trimmed by 5 bases and J by 5 bases, leaving 18 bases between them. The CDR3 covers 15 residues. Germline-derived CDR1 and CDR2 are SGHTA and FQGNSA. CDR3 DNA: TGTGCCAGCAGCCTAAGGGCCCTAGGGGGGGAGACCCAGTACTTC. Its translation: CASSLRALGGETQYF.

This clonotype came up a few times. V and J are TRBV20-1 and TRBJ2-1; 8 bases are a match to TRBD2. J was trimmed by 0 bases and V by 2 bases; bases with no gene match: 3. The length of the CDR3 is 15 residues. Germline CDR1 reads DFQATT; CDR2 reads SNEGSKA (reference sequence). CDR3 residues: CSARPLADSYNEQFF. The CDR3 DNA follows: TGCAGTGCTAGACCACTAGCGGACTCCTACAATGAGCAGTTCTTC.

This chain links TRBV7-2 with TRBJ2-3; 7 nucleotides line up with TRBD2. CDR1 is SGHTA and CDR2 is FQGNSA in the germline V gene. This CDR3 region has 14 residues. The trim removed 3 bases at V and 3 bases at J, leaving 3 bases unmatched. The CDR3 coding sequence is TGTGCCAGCAGCTTTAACGGGAGGACAGATACGCAGTATTTT. The encoded protein is CASSFNGRTDTQYF.

This chain uses TRBV6-6 with TRBJ1-2; D not certain. The germline gives CDR1 MNHNY, CDR2 SVGAGI (reference sequence). CDR3 length equals 13 residues. V was shortened by 8 bases and J by 0 bases, with 10 bases between the two germline ends. The CDR3 DNA sequence: TGTGCCAGCCAGGACGAAGCTAACTATGGCTACACCTTC. This gives the protein CASQDEANYGYTF.

This chain joins TRBV29-1 and TRBJ1-1, with D maybe TRBD1 (5 bases). V lost 3 bases to trimming and J lost 1 base, with 9 bases between them. The CDR3 loop spans 13 amino acids. The germline gives CDR1 SQVTM, CDR2 ANQGSEA. The CDR3 DNA reads as TGCAGCGTTGAGAGACAGTGGAACACTGAAGCTTTCTTT. Its translation is CSVERQWNTEAFF.

This clonotype has ten or more counts. V gene TRBV29-1 combines with J gene TRBJ2-5; D unclear. V lost 0 bases, J lost 3 bases, and 8 bases lay in between. The CDR3 totals 13 residues. Per germline, CDR1 SQVTM and CDR2 ANQGSEA. CDR3 coding DNA: TGCAGCGTTGAAGAGGACGGCGAAGAGACCCAGTACTTC. It yields the protein CSVEEDGEETQYF.

This clonotype was seen more than once but under ten times. The chain recombines TRBV29-1 with TRBJ2-2, with D perhaps matching TRBD2 (5 bases). V gave up 7 bases and J gave up 5 bases, with 11 bases separating them. Germline values: CDR1 SQVTM, CDR2 ANQGSEA. This CDR3 has 12 residues. CDR3 region: CSAEGETGELFF. In DNA form, the CDR3 reads TGCAGCGCCGAGGGAGAGACCGGGGAGCTGTTTTTT.

V and J are TRBV6-6 and TRBJ2-1; 7 positions match TRBD1. The ends lost 0 bases at V and 10 bases at J; junction bases unmatched: 9. Germline V gene data show CDR1 as MNHNY and CDR2 as SVGAGI (reference sequence). The CDR3 sequence is 15 residues long. CDR3 in DNA: TGTGCCAGCAGTTACTCCGGGACAGTCTCCTACGAGCAGTTCTTC. Translating it yields CASSYSGTVSYEQFF.

This clonotype was seen a few times. This chain uses TRBV7-2 with TRBJ1-6; D is unresolved. V lost 3 bases, J lost 8 bases, and 8 bases lay in between. Germline-derived CDR1 and CDR2 are SGHTA and FQGNSA. The CDR3 spans 13 residues. The CDR3 coding sequence is TGTGCCAGCAGCTTGTTTTCCTATTCACCCCTCCACTTT. This gives the protein CASSLFSYSPLHF.

The chain has TRBV20-1 and TRBJ2-4, with 7 bases fitting TRBD1. After removal of 5 bases from V and 13 bases from J, the junction contained 14 bases not matched to a gene. The CDR3 length is 13 residues. In germline, CDR1 is DFQATT, CDR2 SNEGSKA (reference sequence). The CDR3 loop reads CSASDRVIDKQYF. In nucleotides, the CDR3 is TGCAGTGCTTCAGACAGGGTTATCGACAAGCAGTACTTC.

This chain links TRBV7-2 with TRBJ2-4; no definite D call. The CDR3 is 14 amino acids. Germline-derived CDR1 and CDR2 are SGHTA and FQGNSA. Trimming cost V 5 bases and J 0 bases, with 8 bases left between them. The CDR3 loop reads CASSPRVAKNIQYF. CDR3 in DNA: TGTGCCAGCAGCCCCCGGGTAGCCAAAAACATTCAGTACTTC. Together with reference TRBV7-2 and TRBJ2-4, the CDR3 gives the full variable domain: GAGVSQSPSNKVTEKGKDVELRCDPISGHTALYWYRQSLGQGLEFLIYFQGNSAPDKSGLPSDRFSAERTGGSVSTLTIQRTQQEDSAVYLCASSPRVAKNIQYFGAGTRLSVL.

This clonotype was found many times. The rearrangement uses TRBV7-9 and TRBJ1-5; D perhaps matches TRBD1 (5 bases). V was pared by 5 bases and J by 0 bases, with 11 bases between. The CDR3 sequence is 15 residues long. Germline V lookup: CDR1 SEHNR, CDR2 FQNEAQ (reference sequence). The CDR3 DNA is TGTGCCAGCAGCCCCGGGGCCCTTAGCAATCAGCCCCAGCATTTT. Translated: CASSPGALSNQPQHF. Full variable domain (outside the CDR3, taken from reference TRBV7-9 and TRBJ1-5): DTGVSQNPRHKITKRGQNVTFRCDPISEHNRLYWYRQTLGQGPEFLTYFQNEAQLEKSRLLSDRFSAERPKGSFSTLEIQRTEQGDSAMYLCASSPGALSNQPQHFGDGTRLSIL.

This clonotype was counted a few times. V gene TRBV3-1 combines with J gene TRBJ2-7, with 11 nucleotides matching TRBD1. V lost 1 base and J lost 6; bases outside the gene matches: 2. Germline V gene data show CDR1 as LGHDT and CDR2 as YNNKEL (reference sequence). The CDR3 is 14 residues long. The CDR3 bases are TGTGCCAGCAGCCAAGGGACAGGGGGCAGCGAGCAGTACTTC. As protein: CASSQGTGGSEQYF.

CDR3 loop: CASSSGQGHGYTF. Here the CDR3 DNA reads TGTGCCAGCAGCTCTGGACAGGGGCATGGCTACACCTTC. The rearrangement links TRBV13 to TRBJ1-2, with TRBD1 identical over 9 bases. CDR3 size: 13 residues. Looked up from germline, CDR1 is PRHDT and CDR2 is FYEKMQ (reference sequence). With V trimmed by 4 bases and J by 6 bases, 3 bases remained unmatched. The full variable domain, with the rest looked up from reference TRBV13 and TRBJ1-2, is AAGVIQSPRHLIKEKRETATLKCYPIPRHDTVYWYQQGPGQDPQFLISFYEKMQSDKGSIPDRFSAQQFSDYHSELNMSSLELGDSALYFCASSSGQGHGYTFGSGTRLTVV.

V and J are TRBV20-1 and TRBJ2-1, with a possible D match to TRBD1 (6 bases). Germline CDR1 DFQATT, CDR2 SNEGSKA (reference sequence). This CDR3 has 15 amino acids. Trimming stripped 5 bases from V and 6 bases from J, with 20 bases between. The chain's CDR3 is CSAHQAEQGSNEQFF. DNA of the CDR3: TGCAGTGCTCATCAAGCTGAACAGGGATCCAATGAGCAGTTCTTC.

This chain connects TRBV20-1 to TRBJ2-5; the D gene is possibly TRBD2 (8 bases). Judging by the DNA end, TRBJ2-7 fits better; the J call may be wrong. Germline values: CDR1 DFQATT, CDR2 SNEGSKA (reference sequence). The CDR3 length is 15 residues. The chain's CDR3 is CSARDPGGGLVEQYF. CDR3 in DNA: TGCAGTGCTAGAGACCCAGGGGGGGGACTAGTCGAGCAGTACTTC.

The rearrangement joins TRBV2 to TRBJ1-2; D ambiguous. This CDR3 contains 12 residues. Germline V gene data show CDR1 as SNHLY and CDR2 as FYNNEI. V dropped 8 bases and J dropped 0 bases, with 7 bases sitting between them. The CDR3 is CASVDTNYGYTF. CDR3 DNA: TGTGCCAGCGTAGACACTAACTATGGCTACACCTTC.